What follows describes a single T cell receptor (beta chain). The junction had 5 bases not matched to a gene; V was cut back by 7 bases and J by 4 bases. This CDR3 is built from 15 residues. Germline V gene lookup returns CDR1 SNHLY and CDR2 FYNNEI. The data belong to a study of blood T cell repertoires in COVID-19. Using immunoSEQ multiplex PCR, the repertoire was profiled, and TCRdb retains in-frame clones only, with some absent. Counted here are some 320,000 clones, roughly nine tenths occurring once; the ten biggest clones make up around 2.5%. V gene TRBV2 combines with J gene TRBJ2-1; 12 bases match TRBD1. The sequence came from a man aged 55 to 70 who had recovered from COVID-19. The sample was PBMCs or T cells enriched from blood (not recorded which). DNA of the CDR3: TGTGCCAGCAATAGGGACAGGGGGCCTTACAATGAGCAGTTCTTC. It encodes CASNRDRGPYNEQFF. The whole variable domain, remainder taken from reference TRBV2 and TRBJ2-1, is EPEVTQTPSHQVTQMGQEVILRCVPISNHLYFYWYRQILGQKVEFLVSFYNNEISEKSEIFDDQFSVERPDGSNFTLKIRSTKLEDSAMYFCASNRDRGPYNEQFFGPGTRLTVL.